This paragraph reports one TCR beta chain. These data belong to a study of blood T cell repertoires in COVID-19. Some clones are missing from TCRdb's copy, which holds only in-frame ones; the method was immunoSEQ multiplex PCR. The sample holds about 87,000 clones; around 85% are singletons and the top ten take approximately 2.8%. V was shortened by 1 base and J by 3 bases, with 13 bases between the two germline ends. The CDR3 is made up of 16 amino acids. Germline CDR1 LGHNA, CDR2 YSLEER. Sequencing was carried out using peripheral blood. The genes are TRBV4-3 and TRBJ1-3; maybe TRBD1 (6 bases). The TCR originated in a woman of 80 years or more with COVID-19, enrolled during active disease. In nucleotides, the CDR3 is TGCGCCAGCAGCCAAGTTGCGGGGGCTAGTGGAAACACCATATATTTT. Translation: CASSQVAGASGNTIYF.